These 22 T cell receptor beta chains share one sample of origin, sequenced in a study of CD8+ T cells in alopecia areata. The sequencing template was cDNA reverse transcribed from extracted RNA. Only in-frame clones appear in the TCRdb table, and some are missing; sequencing was by immunoSEQ multiplex PCR. This repertoire holds some 6,000 clones, and none appear only once. Sample time point: mouse skin 6 weeks after grafting, around onset of hair loss. The specimen was skin, collected at week 6. These receptors all stem from a C3H/HeJ mouse with alopecia areata. This line is of MHC haplotype H2-k.

At least ten counts were recorded for this clone. Gene names refer to mouse genes. The CDR3 end lies 4 residues beyond the end of the read and is filled in from the germline J gene. The V call is TRBV19, the J call TRBJ2-1; the D gene is possibly TRBD2 (6 bases). The CDR3 extends over 14 amino acids. Germline-derived CDR1 and CDR2 are FNHDT and SITEND (reference sequence). The V gene lost 2 bases and the J gene lost 2 bases, with 8 bases spanning the gap. CDR3 loop: CASSMVGDYAEQFF. CDR3 bases read: TGTGCCAGCAGTATGGTGGGGGACTATGCT.

The sample holds many counts of this clone. The gene symbols are mouse symbols. The read terminates 4 residues ahead of where the CDR3 ends, so the germline J gene completes it. The chain uses TRBV16 and TRBJ2-4; TRBD2 aligns across 8 bases. CDR3 length equals 15 residues. V lost 0 bases, J lost 2 bases, and 1 base stayed unmatched. Germline V CDR1 and CDR2: SGHSA, FRNQAP. The CDR3 loop is CASSLDWGDQNTLYF. CDR3 DNA (partial): TGTGCAAGCAGCTTAGACTGGGGGGATCAAAAC. Looking up the rest from reference TRBV16 and TRBJ2-4 gives the full variable domain: NAGVIQTPRHKVTGKGQEATLWCEPISGHSAVFWYRQTIVQGLEFLTYFRNQAPIDDSGMPKERFSAQMPNQSHSTLKIQSTQPQDSAVYLCASSLDWGDQNTLYFGAGTRLSVL.

On this clone itself: Gene labels here are mouse ones. The missing CDR3 end, 4 residues past where the read stops, is filled in from the germline J gene. This rearrangement joins TRBV13-1 to TRBJ2-1; 8 bases match TRBD2. The length of the CDR3 is 16 residues. J lost 3 bases, V lost 3 bases, and 8 bases had no gene match. Per germline, CDR1 NSHNY and CDR2 SYGAGN. This CDR3 is CASSVLLGGLYAEQFF. The sequenced part of the CDR3 DNA is TGTGCCAGCAGTGTCCTTCTGGGGGGCCTCTATGCT.

This clone was seen a few times. The gene symbols are mouse symbols. The read terminates 4 residues before the CDR3 end, so the remaining end is supplied by the germline J gene. The chain employs TRBV1 and TRBJ2-7; 8 positions agree with TRBD1. With 4 bases clipped from V and 1 base from J, the junction kept 0 bases outside the gene matches. Germline V lookup: CDR1 NSQYPW, CDR2 LRSPGD (reference sequence). The CDR3 contains 13 residues. CDR3 loop: CTCSGQGSYEQYF. The CDR3 DNA, read in part, is TGCACCTGCAGTGGACAGGGGTCCTAT. The full variable domain, rest sourced from reference TRBV1 and TRBJ2-7, is VTLLEQNPRWRLVPRGQAVNLRCILKNSQYPWMSWYQQDLQKQLQWLFTLRSPGDKEVKSLPGADYLATRVTDTELRLQVANMSQGRTLYCTCSGQGSYEQYFGPGTRLTVL.

This clone was seen a handful of times. Mouse gene names apply. The read is 4 residues too short to cover the CDR3 end, so that end is filled in from the germline J gene. The chain uses TRBV13-2 and TRBJ2-3; 10 nucleotides match TRBD2. CDR1 is NNHNN and CDR2 is SYGAGS in the germline V gene (reference sequence). V lost 0 bases to trimming and J lost 1 base; unmatched junction nucleotides: 2. The CDR3 spans 16 residues. The CDR3 bases that were read are TGTGCCAGCGGTGATGCACTGGGGGGGGGTGCAGAA. It codes for CASGDALGGGAE. The full CDR3 reads CASGDALGGGAETLYF.

This clone occurred a few times. Gene names and germline refer to mouse. The missing CDR3 end, 4 residues past where the read stops, is filled in from the germline J gene. J is TRBJ2-1 and V is TRBV5; TRBD1 is a possible D gene (6 bases). The ends were cut back, 1 base at V and 4 bases at J, with 8 bases in the middle. The CDR3 runs to 14 residues. The germline V gene has CDR1 LGHNA and CDR2 YNLKQL (reference sequence). CDR3 residues: CASSQAQGYAEQFF. The DNA read from the CDR3 is TGTGCCAGCAGCCAAGCCCAGGGGTATGCT.

By proportion, this clone is large. Gene names and germline match the mouse. The CDR3 end lies 4 residues beyond the end of the read and is filled in from the germline J gene. The chain links TRBV14 to TRBJ2-7; TRBD1 matches at 7 bases. The CDR3 covers 13 residues. After removal of 5 bases from V and 3 bases from J, the junction contained 5 bases not matched to a gene. Germline-derived CDR1 and CDR2 are SGHDT and FRDEAV. The sequenced CDR3 bases are TGTGCCAGCAGCCCGGGACAGATCTAT. Translating it yields CASSPGQIY. The CDR3 in full is CASSPGQIYEQYF. Full variable domain (remainder filled in from reference TRBV14 and TRBJ2-7): EAGVTQSPRYAVLQEGQAVSFWCDPISGHDTLYWYQQPRDQGPQLLVYFRDEAVIDNSQLPSDRFSAVRPKGTNSTLKIQSAKQGDTATYLCASSPGQIYEQYFGPGTRLTVL.

With regard to this clone: Genes and germline come from the mouse. The read terminates 4 residues before the CDR3 end, so the remaining end is supplied by the germline J gene. This chain connects TRBV5 to TRBJ2-1, with 11 bases identical to TRBD2. The length of the CDR3 is 16 residues. The junction had 7 bases not matched to a gene; V was cut back by 4 bases and J by 5 bases. The V gene's germline CDR1 is LGHNA and CDR2 YNLKQL (reference sequence). The CDR3 is CASSRRGTGGDAEQFF. CDR3 bases read: TGTGCCAGCAGCCGAAGGGGGACTGGGGGCGATGCT.

This clone was counted at least ten times. Gene and germline names: mouse. CDR3 loop: CASSGQASNSDYTF. The covered CDR3 bases are TGTGCCAGCAGTGGACAGGCGTCAAACTCC. V and J are TRBV13-3 and TRBJ1-2; D is possibly TRBD1 (6 bases). The sequence runs out 4 residues before the end of the CDR3; the remainder is reconstructed from the germline J gene. V lost 3 bases to trimming and J lost 0 bases, with 9 bases between them. Germline V gives CDR1 NNHDY, CDR2 SYVADS. There are 14 residues in the CDR3.

This clone was counted ten times or more. Each gene name is a mouse one. The sequenced fragment ends 4 residues before the CDR3 boundary, so the rest is inferred from the germline J gene. The V call is TRBV17, the J call TRBJ2-5; 13 nucleotides align to TRBD2. Germline CDR1 reads MNHDT; CDR2 reads YYDKIL. The CDR3 is 18 residues long. V lost 2 bases, J lost 0 bases, and 5 bases stayed unmatched. The covered CDR3 bases are TGTGCTAGCAGTAGACTCCCGGGACTGGGGGGGAACCAAGAC. It specifies CASSRLPGLGGNQD. The CDR3, in full, reads CASSRLPGLGGNQDTQYF.

In its sample, this clone ranks as medium-sized. The gene names here belong to mouse. The observed sequence ends 4 residues before the CDR3 terminus, with the missing tail filled in from the germline J gene. This chain joins TRBV17 and TRBJ2-5, with 7 positions matching TRBD2. CDR3 length equals 13 residues. Germline CDR1 reads MNHDT; CDR2 reads YYDKIL. CDR3 protein: CASSRDWGDTQYF. The sequenced CDR3 bases are TGTGCTAGCAGTAGAGACTGGGGGGAC.

This clone turned up a few times. The genes are named according to mouse. Read coverage stops 4 residues before the CDR3 terminus; the germline J gene supplies the remainder. The chain has TRBV19 and TRBJ1-1; TRBD1 agrees at 10 bases. This CDR3 spans 16 amino acids. Germline CDR1 reads FNHDT; CDR2 reads SITEND (reference sequence). V lost 0 bases to trimming and J lost 4 bases; unmatched junction nucleotides: 6. The CDR3 bases that were read are TGTGCCAGCAGTATAGTGGGACAGGGGAAAGGCACA. Amino acid sequence: CASSIVGQGKGT. The complete CDR3 reads CASSIVGQGKGTEVFF.

A remark on this clone: Genes here carry mouse names. The read ends 3 residues shy of where the CDR3 ends; the end is completed using the germline J gene. The gene calls are TRBV13-1 and TRBJ1-6; the D gene is possibly TRBD1 (6 bases). TRBJ1-6 is filed as an ORF, its function uncertain. This CDR3 comprises 15 residues. V lost 0 bases, J lost 4 bases, and 8 bases lay in between. Germline loops: CDR1 NSHNY, CDR2 SYGAGN. The CDR3 sequence is CASSDAGQYNSPLYF. The DNA read from the CDR3 is TGTGCCAGCAGTGATGCGGGACAATATAATTCGCCC.

A word on this clone: Gene names follow the mouse nomenclature. The CDR3 end lies 4 residues beyond the end of the read and is filled in from the germline J gene. The chain carries TRBV29 and TRBJ1-1, with 11 bases identical to TRBD1. V gave up 1 base and J gave up 4 bases; unmatched junction bases: 2. CDR1 and CDR2 from the germline V gene are MSHET and SYDVDS. This CDR3 is built from 15 residues. The CDR3 spells CASSLLGTGGTEVFF. The sequenced CDR3 bases are TGTGCTAGCAGTTTATTGGGGACAGGGGGCACA.

This clone has a handful of counts. Each gene name is a mouse one. The CDR3 end is not reached by the read, which stops 3 residues before it; the germline J gene fills it in. The chain has TRBV16 and TRBJ1-6, with TRBD1 matching 7 bases. TRBJ1-6 is known as an ORF, though its function is uncertain. The V gene end was trimmed by 4 bases and the J gene end by 6 bases; junction bases not matched to a gene: 6. Germline values: CDR1 SGHSA, CDR2 FRNQAP. CDR3 length: 15 residues. CDR3 DNA, as far as it was read: TGTGCAAGCAGCTCAGGGGGGGGGCGTAATTCGCCC. Amino acids: CASSSGGGRNSP. The entire CDR3 reads CASSSGGGRNSPLYF.

This clone has a handful of counts. The gene names here belong to mouse. The read comes to an end 4 residues before the CDR3 does, leaving the germline J gene to fill in the end. The chain has TRBV26 and TRBJ1-2; the D gene is possibly TRBD1 (5 bases). Germline V CDR1 and CDR2: KGHPV, FQNQEV (reference sequence). Between the trimmed V and J ends, which lost 5 bases and 4 bases, there was a span of 8 bases. This CDR3 comprises 12 residues. The DNA read from the CDR3 is TGTGCCAGCAGTATTGGGGGCTCC. This gives the protein CASSIGGS. The whole CDR3 sequence reads CASSIGGSDYTF.

Comment on this clone: Mouse gene names and germline throughout. The read is 4 residues too short to cover the CDR3 end, so that end is filled in from the germline J gene. V is TRBV14 and J is TRBJ2-1, with TRBD2 matching 10 bases. The J segment lost 4 bases and the V segment lost 5 bases, leaving 3 bases of the junction unmatched. The CDR3 covers 14 residues. Germline lookup yields CDR1 SGHDT and CDR2 FRDEAV. The sequenced part of the CDR3 DNA is TGTGCCAGCAGGCCGGACTGGGGGTATGCT. Translating gives CASRPDWGYA. The whole CDR3 reads CASRPDWGYAEQFF.

This clone was seen at least ten times. Gene names denote mouse genes. Read coverage stops 4 residues before the CDR3 terminus; the germline J gene supplies the remainder. V gene TRBV16 combines with J gene TRBJ2-3; D is unresolved. From germline, CDR1 is SGHSA and CDR2 FRNQAP. Trimming pared 0 bases from V and 3 bases from J, leaving 4 bases between. The CDR3 loop spans 13 amino acids. The sequenced part of the CDR3 DNA is TGTGCAAGCAGCTTAGACAGGGCAGAA. Translated, it gives CASSLDRAE. The CDR3, in full, reads CASSLDRAETLYF.

This clone came up many times. Germline and genes here are mouse. The read finishes 4 residues shy of the CDR3 end, and the germline J gene is used to complete it. V gene TRBV5 combines with J gene TRBJ2-1; D is possibly TRBD2 (7 bases). V lost 0 bases and J lost 3, with 9 bases in between. This CDR3 spans 15 amino acids. Germline V gene lookup returns CDR1 LGHNA and CDR2 YNLKQL (reference sequence). The chain's CDR3 is CASSQEGGLYAEQFF. The CDR3 DNA, read in part, is TGTGCCAGCAGCCAAGAAGGGGGGCTCTATGCT.

This clone was observed a handful of times. The genes and germline here are from mouse. The read halts 4 residues ahead of the CDR3 end, with the missing end drawn from the germline J gene. The chain combines TRBV16 with TRBJ2-3; D ambiguous. From germline, CDR1 is SGHSA and CDR2 FRNQAP. This CDR3 spans 15 amino acids. V shed 4 bases and J shed 0 bases, with 11 bases lying between them. CDR3 amino acids: CASSSRHTSAETLYF. CDR3 DNA, as far as it was read: TGTGCAAGCAGCTCCAGACATACTAGTGCAGAA. Based on the CDR3 plus reference TRBV16 and TRBJ2-3, the full variable domain is NAGVIQTPRHKVTGKGQEATLWCEPISGHSAVFWYRQTIVQGLEFLTYFRNQAPIDDSGMPKERFSAQMPNQSHSTLKIQSTQPQDSAVYLCASSSRHTSAETLYFGSGTRLTVL.

This clone came up many times. Gene names and germline match the mouse. The read stops 4 residues short of the end of the CDR3; the missing end is completed from the germline J gene. The V gene is TRBV1, the J gene TRBJ2-2; D is uncertain. This CDR3 is 14 amino acids long. Germline V CDR1 and CDR2: NSQYPW, LRSPGD (reference sequence). Trimming cost V 1 base and J 3 bases, with 6 bases left between them. CDR3 DNA (partial): TGCACCTGCAGTGCAGCTCAGTACACCGGG. Encoded protein: CTCSAAQYTG. The complete CDR3 sequence is CTCSAAQYTGQLYF. The entire variable domain, with the rest obtained from reference TRBV1 and TRBJ2-2, is as follows: VTLLEQNPRWRLVPRGQAVNLRCILKNSQYPWMSWYQQDLQKQLQWLFTLRSPGDKEVKSLPGADYLATRVTDTELRLQVANMSQGRTLYCTCSAAQYTGQLYFGEGSKLTVL.

This clone has just a few counts. The gene symbols are mouse symbols. The read is 4 residues too short to cover the CDR3 end, so that end is filled in from the germline J gene. The V gene is TRBV13-1, the J gene TRBJ2-2; D is possibly TRBD2 (5 bases). This CDR3 is 17 amino acids long. Germline V lookup: CDR1 NSHNY, CDR2 SYGAGN. V was clipped by 0 bases and J by 2 bases, with 14 bases between them. CDR3 in amino acids: CASSDAKGLGNTGQLYF. Partial CDR3 DNA: TGTGCCAGCAGTGATGCAAAGGGCTTGGGGAACACCGGG.